This T cell receptor beta chain came from a study of cytomegalovirus exposure and HLA in healthy donors (dated by TCRdb to about 2017). Describing the broader study: According to an earlier analysis of a few hundred of the donors, about 190 million T cells yielded roughly 100 million unique TCR beta sequences and about 300 Gb of sequence data. An early release that covered about 600 HLA-typed donors contained approximately 300 gigabases of sequencing data and around 80 million unique TCR sequences. The genetic ancestry cluster associated with self-reported Caucasian donors included over 65% of the roughly 360 genotyped donors. The study aimed to test whether cataloging public T cell receptors could reveal signatures of past pathogen exposure. Using immunosequencing, the study profiled T cell repertoires from 500 to 800 subjects and related those repertoires to cytomegalovirus serostatus. Besides the first cohort of hundreds of subjects, a separate validation cohort made up of over 100 different subjects was used. To predict cytomegalovirus infection status, the study brought together high-throughput TCR immunosequencing, statistical association of individual TCRs with disease status, and machine learning. A later analysis re-examined previously published TCR beta repertoires from 500 to 700 donors and added high-resolution HLA genotyping to investigate patterns of TCR occurrence. The later analysis used no new phenotypic data to find candidate immune exposures, relying instead on TCR beta sequences and their occurrence across donors. In an earlier analysis of 500 to 650 of the donors, high-throughput TCR beta sequencing was used to judge whether each TCR beta V gene segment behaved as functional or pseudogenic. Donor age, sex, ethnicity and CMV serostatus were collected together with the repertoire data. A later genetic analysis took genome-wide SNP genotypes for 398 of the 666 donors and used that subset as a discovery cohort. All discovery cohort repertoires had been generated on a single sequencing platform. HLA typing included class I and class II loci at four-digit resolution. Typing coverage differed by locus: A, B, C, DRB1 and DQB1 were typed in roughly 620-630 donors, DQA1 in approximately 520, DPA1 in approximately 610, and DPB1 in 400 to 480. Roughly 5 DR-DQ haplotypes were handled as single units for association and clustering, since linkage in the cohort was strong. Among some 410 genotyped donors of the cohort, an average of about 220,000 unique TCR beta nucleotide sequences was sequenced per donor, of which roughly 18% were non-productive. The study at large found these results: When HLA alleles, especially DR and DQ, strongly co-occurred, attributing TCR associations to individual alleles was difficult. The sequencing pipeline was judged likely to have produced a cluster of highly shared sequence variants as a technical artifact. A later analysis found that HLA-associated TCR beta chains were more clonally expanded and had lower generation probabilities than equally common non-associated chains. A later analysis found that most CMV-associated TCR beta chains appeared HLA-restricted, with HLA associations seemingly driven largely by CMV exposure. Some IMGT-functional V segments, including TRBV6-2 and TRBV6-3, could not be told apart with the 87-base-pair reads, so those segments were excluded. It was suggested by the authors that the approach could potentially be generalized to other disease states and immunological phenotypes. The classifier was reported to diagnose cytomegalovirus status with high specificity and sensitivity in both the original cohort and the validation cohort. In a later analysis, TCR association rates were found to vary across HLA loci, with the most associated TCRs seen for DRB1 alleles and the fewest for HLA-C alleles. While some public TCRs were present in many individuals, most TCR sequences turned up only very rarely across donors. V-gene and J-gene trimming of TCR beta chains was associated with a missense DCLRE1C variant in a later genetic analysis, and the association was replicated in an independent cohort. The earlier analysis of approximately 560 of the donors excluded over 15 rarely observed V segments, including chromosome 9 orphons, because counts were too low. Three of the identified cytomegalovirus-associated TCR beta chains were confirmed in vitro to be specific for cytomegalovirus antigens. In a later genetic analysis, fewer N-insertions in productive TCRs were reported among donors in an Asian-associated ancestry cluster than the approximately 670-donor mean. The presence/absence analyses assumed that sequencing depth was roughly uniform across donors, and that assumption may not be true. Specific HLA alleles were associated with roughly 16,000 TCR beta sequences at a false discovery rate of 0.05 in a later analysis. A later analysis reported that several top co-occurrence clusters appeared linked to parvovirus B19, influenza, CMV and Epstein-Barr virus. The study gave a list of 150 to 200 TCR beta chains associated with cytomegalovirus. Broadly in line with IMGT annotations, most TCR beta V segments showed up in productive rearrangements about 87% or about 30% of the time in an earlier analysis of 587 of the donors. Linkage disequilibrium might explain the correlated functional status among segregating V segments, but an unknown experimental factor could not be ruled out. In this cohort, only TCR beta chains were sequenced, and detectable features were limited by the absence of alpha or paired-chain data. A further reported finding was that TCR beta sequences accurately predicted the HLA-A and HLA-B alleles for most subjects in the first cohort. CMV serostatus was the only immune exposure information available for the cohort. HLA typing was unavailable for some donors at each locus, so association tests used only the typed subset.

The library was obtained by the immunoSEQ multiplex PCR assay. The multiplex PCR relied on a mix of 60 forward primers for TCR Vbeta segments and 13 reverse primers for TCR Jbeta segments. The CDR3 region of rearranged TCR beta genes was amplified from genomic DNA with a multiplex PCR assay. On the Illumina HiSeq System, the amplified TCR beta libraries were sequenced as 87-base-pair reads. Regarding the original processing steps: A later analysis counted approximately 84 million unique TCR beta chains across the 666 repertoires, and 9 million to 14 million of these chains were shared by at least two donors. Raw reads were error-corrected and collapsed into unique sequences by a nearest-neighbor algorithm in which closely related sequences were merged to remove PCR and sequencing errors. Alignment of CDR3 sequences to IMGT reference sequences was used to assign V, D and J gene segments. For a sequence to be retained, at least a six-nucleotide match to both a V gene segment and a J gene segment was required. A rearrangement was called productive if the CDR3 had no stop codons and remained in frame with V and J, and every other rearrangement was called non-productive. CDR3 was defined according to IMGT convention as the region running from the second conserved V-encoded cysteine to the conserved J-encoded phenylalanine. The earlier analysis of approximately 590 of the donors excluded any sequence lacking an unambiguous match to a single V gene segment. In an earlier analysis of several hundred of the donors, a V segment was called functional when productive rearrangements were above 56.7%, and segregating when the standard deviation between donors exceeded 5%. To diagnose cytomegalovirus status from the catalog of TCR beta chain sequences, a statistical classification framework was built. A later analysis assigned V and J genes by comparing TCR nucleotide sequences with IMGT/GENE-DB human TR gene sequences. Using the TCRdist pipeline, a later analysis assigned CDR3 sequences along with most-parsimonious VDJ recombination scenarios. In a later analysis, each TCR beta chain was defined by its CDR3 amino acid sequence together with its V-gene family, and reads lacking a unique V-gene family were excluded. In a later analysis, 550 to 650 highly shared, low-generation-probability nucleotide sequences were removed to address suspected cross-contamination and a sequencing artifact. In a later analysis, a clonal expansion index was calculated for each public chain from normalized within-repertoire ranks of inferred template counts. Generation probabilities in a later analysis came from a VDJ recombination model fitted to out-of-frame rearrangements, and those results were checked against IGoR. In a later analysis, hypergeometric tests were used to score TCR-TCR, TCR-HLA and TCR-CMV co-occurrence, with a repertoire-size bias correction applied to TCR pairs. To estimate false discovery rates, a later analysis permuted the HLA or CMV assignments 20 times. A later analysis grouped co-occurring TCRs with DBSCAN, adding TCRdist sequence similarity when clustering within HLA-allele-positive subsets. Co-occurrence clustering excluded repertoires with fewer than 30,000 or more than 120,000 public chains, plus five with anomalous nucleotide sharing. Sourced from immuneACCESS, this table was stored by TCRdb with only in-frame sequences that have V and J called. A share of the clones is absent; for the studies checked, an unresolved V gene accounts for under half, and the remainder has no known explanation. From that table come the V and J calls and clone size; the DNA was used to work out D and trimming. Recorded for this sample are around 180,000 clones; approximately 88% of them occurred a single time. Together, the top ten hold approximately 1.2% of the sample.

Per the germline V gene, SGHDN is the CDR1 and FVKESK is the CDR2. The V end loses 1 base and the J end loses 3 bases, and a stretch of 21 bases separates them. The CDR3 numbers 18 residues from cysteine through phenylalanine. Only the CDR3 region is kept as DNA, spanning 54 bases read in frame from base 1. Comment on this clone: The clone's antigen remains unknown. Per-base quality was not reported, and no clone a single base away is much larger than it.

The cohort consisted of fewer than 700 healthy bone marrow donors. Cohort members were all nominally healthy when sampled, although unrecorded immune exposures were likely present. The donor was CMV seronegative and belonged to the group of 352 seronegative cohort members. Each donor provided a peripheral blood sample, and peripheral blood mononuclear cells were used for TCR beta sequencing. The Qiagen DNeasy Blood Extraction Kit was used to extract genomic DNA from the blood cell samples. This receptor was taken from a boy younger than 10 in good health and CMV-seronegative. The V and J genes are TRBV14 and TRBJ2-5; the D gene is perhaps TRBD1, from 5 matching bases. The sample consisted of PBMCs. The CDR3 amino acid sequence is: CASSQGGLITGLEETQYF. At the DNA level, the sequence is TGTGCCAGCAGCCAAGGAGGCTTGATTACAGGCCTGGAAGAGACCCAGTACTTC.